Listed here are 26 T cell receptor beta chains from one sample, sequenced in a study of technical replicates of blood from several donors. TCRdb's table, derived via immunoSEQ multiplex PCR, lists solely in-frame clones and lacks some. This table has 68,000 or so clones, approximately 90% appearing once. Material for sequencing was T cells isolated from PBMCs. These receptors were collected from a human donor in good health.

V usage is TRBV4-1 and J usage is TRBJ2-1, with D unresolved. This CDR3 spans 13 amino acids. V was trimmed by 5 bases and J by 3 bases, leaving 8 bases between them. Germline V gene data show CDR1 as MGHRA and CDR2 as YSYEKL. The DNA for the CDR3 is TGCGCCAGCAGCTTGGCAGGCTACAATGAGCAGTTCTTC. Translated, it gives CASSLAGYNEQFF.

This chain joins TRBV19 and TRBJ1-1; 8 positions match TRBD1. The CDR3 is 12 residues long. The germline CDR1 and CDR2 sequences are LNHDA and SQIVND (reference sequence). This CDR3 is CPQGAGDTEAFF. The CDR3 bases are TGTCCTCAGGGGGCAGGAGACACTGAAGCTTTCTTT.

This clone is a singleton in its sample. This chain connects TRBV19 to TRBJ2-1, with D uncertain. Germline assignment: CDR1 LNHDA and CDR2 SQIVND (reference sequence). This CDR3 is 14 amino acids long. Trimming took off 3 bases at V and 1 base at J, with 7 bases between the two ends. The CDR3 protein is CASSIPGSYNEQFF. CDR3 sequence (DNA): TGTGCCAGTAGTATCCCAGGATCCTACAATGAGCAGTTCTTC.

V and J are TRBV7-9 and TRBJ1-2, with a weak D call TRBD1 (5 bases). Germline CDR1 reads SEHNR; CDR2 reads FQNEAQ (reference sequence). This CDR3 comprises 14 residues. Deletions cut 5 bases from V and 7 bases from J, with 17 bases between. CDR3 sequence: CASSQRQMLSGYTF. The CDR3 nucleotides are TGTGCCAGCAGCCAGAGACAGATGCTCTCTGGCTACACCTTC.

The chain uses TRBV7-3 and TRBJ2-7; 11 positions agree with TRBD1. Germline V gene data show CDR1 as SGHTA and CDR2 as FQGTGA. Unmatched junction bases numbered 10, after V lost 2 bases and J lost 4 bases. This CDR3 has 17 residues. The CDR3 is CASSLGPSGTGGYEQYF. CDR3 sequence (DNA): TGTGCCAGCAGCTTAGGTCCCTCAGGGACAGGGGGATACGAGCAGTACTTC.

The chain has TRBV11-2 and TRBJ2-2; a weak D match, TRBD2 (5 bases). V was cut by 5 bases and J by 7 bases, with 17 bases left in between. The germline gives CDR1 SGHAT, CDR2 FQNNGV. There are 15 residues in the CDR3. The CDR3 loop reads CASSHPPSAGGELFF. CDR3 bases: TGTGCCAGCAGCCACCCGCCCTCGGCGGGCGGGGAGCTGTTTTTT.

This chain uses TRBV5-1 with TRBJ2-7; D is ambiguous. V was pared by 4 bases and J by 5 bases, with 13 bases between. Per germline, CDR1 SGHRS and CDR2 YFSETQ. The CDR3 covers 13 residues. The CDR3 DNA reads TGCGCCAGCAGCCGAAATTGGTTAGACGAGCAGTACTTC. Its protein is CASSRNWLDEQYF.

This clone has a handful of counts. This chain joins TRBV11-3 and TRBJ2-2, with D uncertain. Germline V CDR1 and CDR2: SGHNT, YENEEA. The V and J ends lost 5 bases and 4 bases respectively, with 5 bases between them. CDR3 size: 12 residues. The CDR3 nucleotides read TGTGCCAGCAGCCGTTTCACCGGGGAGCTGTTTTTT. Translation gives CASSRFTGELFF.

The chain combines TRBV2 with TRBJ2-5; TRBD1 is a possible D gene (5 bases). Trimming shortened V by 6 bases and J by 4 bases, and 9 bases separated the two germline ends. The CDR3 is 12 amino acids. Germline-derived CDR1 and CDR2 are SNHLY and FYNNEI. CDR3 nucleotide sequence: TGTGCCAGCAGCTTTAGGGGAGAGACCCAGTACTTC. This encodes CASSFRGETQYF.

This chain joins TRBV4-2 and TRBJ1-3; the D gene is possibly TRBD1 (5 bases). The CDR3 totals 17 residues. Deletions cut 6 bases from V and 1 base from J, with 19 bases between. Germline CDR1 reads LGHNA; CDR2 reads YNFKEQ. The CDR3 reads CASSNRIGGISGNTIYF. The CDR3 DNA follows: TGTGCCAGCAGTAACCGGATCGGGGGGATATCTGGAAACACCATATATTTT.

This clone was found once. The CDR3 region is CASSVGLAGKNEQFF. The CDR3 DNA follows: TGTGCCAGCAGCGTAGGCCTAGCGGGAAAGAATGAGCAGTTCTTC. The chain uses TRBV9 and TRBJ2-1; 9 bases map to TRBD2. CDR1 and CDR2 (germline): SGDLS, YYNGEE. V shed 0 bases and J 7 bases; nucleotides not matched to a gene: 5. The CDR3 is 15 amino acids.

This rearrangement joins TRBV6-1 to TRBJ1-3; D call uncertain. CDR1 and CDR2 (germline): MNHNS, SASEGT. Trimming stripped 0 bases from V and 0 bases from J, with 9 bases between. The CDR3 totals 16 residues. CDR3 sequence: CASSEADTYSGNTIYF. The CDR3 DNA reads TGTGCCAGCAGTGAAGCAGATACCTACTCTGGAAACACCATATATTTT.

The rearrangement uses TRBV5-4 and TRBJ1-1; D not certain. The CDR3 extends over 12 amino acids. CDR1 SGHNT and CDR2 YYREEE come from the germline V gene (reference sequence). V was shortened by 4 bases and J by 0 bases, with 4 bases between the two germline ends. CDR3 in amino acids: CASSLVNTEAFF. The DNA for the CDR3 is TGTGCCAGCAGCCTAGTGAACACTGAAGCTTTCTTT.

This chain links TRBV5-1 with TRBJ2-2; 8 bases line up with TRBD1. CDR3 length: 18 residues. Germline V lookup: CDR1 SGHRS, CDR2 YFSETQ. With V trimmed by 1 base and J by 4 bases, 12 bases remained unmatched. The CDR3 DNA is TGCGCCAGCAGCTTGACATTTGCGGCAGGGGGCAGCACCGGGGAGCTGTTTTTT. Protein sequence: CASSLTFAAGGSTGELFF.

The chain joins TRBV30 to TRBJ1-2, with 9 bases that match TRBD1. CDR1 and CDR2 from the germline V gene are GTSNPN and SVGIG (reference sequence). Trimming took 7 bases from V and 4 from J; bases not matched to a gene: 13. The CDR3 runs 15 residues. This CDR3 reads CASTDRGPFTYGYTF. The CDR3 DNA reads as TGTGCCTCGACGGACAGGGGACCGTTTACCTATGGCTACACCTTC.

This clone appeared a single time. This chain connects TRBV7-3 to TRBJ2-3; 8 bases line up with TRBD2. V lost 2 bases and J lost 8; bases outside the gene matches: 9. The CDR3 spans 15 residues. CDR1 is SGHTA, CDR2 FQGTGA, per germline. The CDR3: CASSLYGRAGSTQYF. Here the CDR3 DNA reads TGTGCCAGCAGCTTATACGGGAGGGCCGGTAGTACGCAGTATTTT.

The rearrangement links TRBV5-1 to TRBJ1-1; D gene unclear. Trimming stripped 1 base from V and 0 bases from J, with 10 bases between. CDR1 is SGHRS and CDR2 is YFSETQ in the germline V gene. There are 15 residues in the CDR3. CDR3 protein: CASSLFRRVNTEAFF. CDR3 DNA sequence: TGCGCCAGCAGCTTGTTTAGACGGGTGAACACTGAAGCTTTCTTT.

Only a few counts were recorded for this clone. The V call is TRBV4-3, the J call TRBJ1-1; no firm D call. V lost 4 bases to trimming and J lost 2 bases, with 14 bases between them. From germline, CDR1 is LGHNA and CDR2 YSLEER. The CDR3 contains 15 residues. CDR3 loop: CASSLRAGANTEAFF. For the CDR3, the DNA is TGCGCCAGCAGCCTTCGTGCCGGAGCCAACACTGAAGCTTTCTTT.

The rearrangement uses TRBV19 and TRBJ2-7; the match to TRBD1 covers 11 bases. The junction had 9 bases not matched to a gene; V was cut back by 11 bases and J by 3 bases. Germline V gene lookup returns CDR1 LNHDA and CDR2 SQIVND (reference sequence). This CDR3 has 14 amino acids. CDR3 sequence (DNA): TGTGCCTGGATTCTCGGGACAGGGGGCTACGAGCAGTACTTC. Translated, it gives CAWILGTGGYEQYF.

This clone occurred once. The V call is TRBV2, the J call TRBJ2-1; weak D call: TRBD2 (6 bases). The length of the CDR3 is 16 residues. V was shortened by 1 base and J by 9 bases, with 19 bases between the two germline ends. CDR1 is SNHLY, CDR2 FYNNEI, per germline. This chain's CDR3 is CASSEVLAAPRGEQFF. The CDR3 DNA is TGTGCCAGCAGTGAAGTGTTAGCGGCTCCTAGGGGTGAGCAGTTCTTC. Combining the CDR3 with reference TRBV2 and TRBJ2-1 gives the whole variable domain EPEVTQTPSHQVTQMGQEVILRCVPISNHLYFYWYRQILGQKVEFLVSFYNNEISEKSEIFDDQFSVERPDGSNFTLKIRSTKLEDSAMYFCASSEVLAAPRGEQFFGPGTRLTVL.

The chain links TRBV5-6 to TRBJ2-5; the D is unclear. Germline CDR1 and CDR2: SGHDT and YYEEEE. V lost 4 bases, J lost 3 bases, and 10 bases lay in between. The CDR3 length is 13 residues. CDR3 amino acids: CASSLSPEETQYF. CDR3 nucleotides: TGTGCCAGCAGCCTTTCCCCCGAAGAGACCCAGTACTTC.

This sequence joins TRBV7-9 and TRBJ2-7; 13 bases are a match to TRBD2. The CDR3 length is 17 residues. Germline-derived CDR1 and CDR2 are SEHNR and FQNEAQ (reference sequence). J gave up 7 bases and V 2 bases, and 11 bases lay outside the gene matches. The CDR3 region is CASSLILATSGRYEQYF. The CDR3 nucleotides are TGTGCCAGCAGCTTAATTTTAGCGACTAGCGGGAGGTATGAGCAGTACTTC. Drawing the rest from reference TRBV7-9 and TRBJ2-7, the complete variable domain is DTGVSQNPRHKITKRGQNVTFRCDPISEHNRLYWYRQTLGQGPEFLTYFQNEAQLEKSRLLSDRFSAERPKGSFSTLEIQRTEQGDSAMYLCASSLILATSGRYEQYFGPGTRLTVT.

The CDR3 is CASSQNGLAGNTGELFF. The CDR3 region has the DNA TGTGCCAGCAGCCAAAATGGACTAGCGGGAAACACCGGGGAGCTGTTTTTT. The J gene is TRBJ2-2, the V gene TRBV4-2; TRBD2 matches 12 bases. The germline V gene encodes CDR1 LGHNA and CDR2 YNFKEQ. With V trimmed by 2 bases and J by 2 bases, 3 bases remained unmatched. This CDR3 comprises 17 residues.

The V gene is TRBV27, the J gene TRBJ1-4; D is possibly TRBD1 (5 bases). CDR3 length: 15 amino acids. Germline V gene lookup returns CDR1 MNHEY and CDR2 SMNVEV (reference sequence). Deletions cut 4 bases from V and 5 bases from J, with 14 bases between. In DNA form, the CDR3 reads TGTGCCAGCAGTTCCCGGGGGAGAGCCAATGAAAAACTGTTTTTT. This translates into CASSSRGRANEKLFF.

This clone is judged medium-sized. The chain has TRBV19 and TRBJ1-2; D is undetermined. CDR3 length equals 13 residues. Germline CDR1 LNHDA, CDR2 SQIVND (reference sequence). V was pared by 5 bases and J by 8 bases, with 15 bases between. The CDR3 bases are TGTGCCAGTAGTGTGACTACGAAAGGGGGCTACACCTTC. It codes for CASSVTTKGGYTF.

The chain recombines TRBV5-6 with TRBJ1-2, with D unclear. The germline V and J ends were trimmed by 2 bases and 6 bases, with 5 bases remaining between them. Germline CDR1 reads SGHDT; CDR2 reads YYEEEE. The CDR3 runs 11 residues. The CDR3 DNA sequence: TGTGCCAGCAGCTTTACGGATGGCTACACCTTC. This translates into CASSFTDGYTF.